Below, 31 T cell receptor beta chains from the same sample are listed, as sequenced in a study of T cells in Graves' hyperthyroidism and ophthalmopathy. Researchers amplified the TCR beta CDR3 regions from RNA transcripts. TCR CDR3 regions were first amplified by RT-PCR with HTBI primers. One entry per CDR3 protein, called by TCRdb with MiXCR from the multiplex PCR reads. The sample consists of more than 350,000 distinct CDR3 sequences, roughly 15% of them appearing once. The sequenced material came from blood. The receptors derive from a woman in her 30s with Graves' hyperthyroidism that later progressed to Graves' ophthalmopathy.

This chain links TRBV28 with TRBJ2-5; D gene ambiguous. This CDR3 is 11 amino acids long. V was trimmed by 6 bases and J by 7 bases, leaving 9 bases between them. CDR1 and CDR2 (germline): MDHEN, SYDVKM. Here the CDR3 DNA reads TGTGCCAGCAGCCGAACGGGGACCCAGTACTTC. Encoded protein: CASSRTGTQYF.

The CDR3 loop is CSARVVGTNEKLFF. DNA of the CDR3: TGCAGTGCTAGAGTTGTGGGGACTAATGAAAAACTGTTTTTT. This chain uses TRBV20-1 with TRBJ1-4, with D unresolved. Germline CDR1 DFQATT, CDR2 SNEGSKA (reference sequence). V was shortened by 1 base and J by 2 bases, with 8 bases between the two germline ends. The CDR3 has 14 amino acids.

This clonotype was seen many times. V usage is TRBV10-2 and J usage is TRBJ2-7, with D possibly being TRBD1 (6 bases). CDR3 size: 18 residues. From germline, CDR1 is WSHSY and CDR2 SAAADI. V lost 1 base and J lost 7, with 26 bases in between. DNA for the CDR3: TGCGCCAGCAGTGAGTTTCTGACAGTCGGACAGCTCGCCTGGGAGCAGTACTTC. Translating it yields CASSEFLTVGQLAWEQYF.

This rearrangement joins TRBV7-8 to TRBJ2-7; weak D call: TRBD1 (6 bases). The germline V gene encodes CDR1 SGHVS and CDR2 FQNEAQ. V lost 7 bases, J lost 4 bases, and 14 bases lay in between. The CDR3 runs 13 residues. CDR3 in amino acids: CASTPGHNYEQYF. CDR3 sequence (DNA): TGTGCCAGCACCCCGGGACACAATTACGAGCAGTACTTC.

The chain combines TRBV29-1 with TRBJ1-4; D is perhaps TRBD1 (6 bases). Germline V gene data show CDR1 as SQVTM and CDR2 as ANQGSEA. V dropped 6 bases and J dropped 8 bases, with 13 bases sitting between them. This CDR3 spans 12 amino acids. CDR3 DNA: TGCAGCGTCGGTACAGGGTCGGAAAAACTGTTTTTT. It encodes CSVGTGSEKLFF.

The chain joins TRBV6-2 or TRBV6-3 to TRBJ2-3; D uncertain. The V gene's germline CDR1 is MNHEY and CDR2 SVGEGT. V lost 3 bases, J lost 2 bases, and 12 bases lay in between. The CDR3 is made up of 15 amino acids. CDR3 coding DNA: TGTGCCAGCAGTTATTTTCCAGTTGACACAGATACGCAGTATTTT. Protein product: CASSYFPVDTDTQYF.

The J gene is TRBJ1-3, the V gene TRBV11-3; no reliable D call. Germline CDR1 SGHNT, CDR2 YENEEA. This CDR3 has 16 amino acids. V was pared by 4 bases and J by 1 base, with 14 bases between. The CDR3 is CASSSLRRASGNTIYF. DNA for the CDR3: TGTGCCAGCAGCTCGCTTCGTCGGGCGTCTGGAAACACCATATATTTT.

Many counts were recorded for this clonotype. The V gene is TRBV11-2, the J gene TRBJ2-5, with 15 bases identical to TRBD2. With 6 bases clipped from V and 4 bases from J, the junction kept 6 bases outside the gene matches. The germline CDR1 and CDR2 sequences are SGHAT and FQNNGV. This CDR3 contains 16 residues. This chain's CDR3 is CASSPPGLAGGETQYF. The CDR3, as DNA: TGTGCCAGCAGTCCCCCGGGACTAGCGGGAGGAGAGACCCAGTACTTC.

Ten or more counts support this clonotype. CDR3 DNA sequence: TGTGCCAGCAGCCAAATAGCGGGAGGGGCAGATACGCAGTATTTT. Encoded protein: CASSQIAGGADTQYF. The chain uses TRBV4-2 and TRBJ2-3; 11 bases are shared with TRBD2. The CDR3 extends over 15 amino acids. V trimming: 2 bases; J trimming: 4 bases; junction bases outside the gene matches: 2. Germline V CDR1 and CDR2: LGHNA, YNFKEQ.

The chain has TRBV20-1 and TRBJ2-4, with D hard to call. This CDR3 has 14 amino acids. Germline V gives CDR1 DFQATT, CDR2 SNEGSKA (reference sequence). V gave up 5 bases and J gave up 0 bases, with 11 bases separating them. CDR3 nucleotides: TGCAGTGCTGGGGAAGTGCTAGCCAAAAACATTCAGTACTTC. Its protein is CSAGEVLAKNIQYF.

The chain joins TRBV5-4 to TRBJ2-5; D is unclear. Germline assignment: CDR1 SGHNT and CDR2 YYREEE (reference sequence). The CDR3 is 15 residues long. V was shortened by 2 bases and J by 7 bases, with 18 bases between the two germline ends. The CDR3: CASSLSPTQTGTQYF. In DNA form, the CDR3 reads TGTGCCAGCAGCTTAAGTCCTACTCAGACGGGGACCCAGTACTTC.

Ten or more counts support this clonotype. This sequence joins TRBV11-2 and TRBJ2-7; no clear D gene. V was pared by 8 bases and J by 0 bases, with 11 bases between. The V gene's germline CDR1 is SGHAT and CDR2 FQNNGV. The CDR3 consists of 13 residues. Here the CDR3 reads CASSFRASYEQYF. CDR3 DNA: TGTGCCAGCTCCTTCCGGGCCTCCTACGAGCAGTACTTC.

This clonotype has ten or more counts. This rearrangement joins TRBV28 to TRBJ1-4; D not resolved. Germline values: CDR1 MDHEN, CDR2 SYDVKM. The V end was cut by 5 bases, the J end by 8 bases, with 21 bases between. The CDR3 consists of 16 residues. CDR3 nucleotides: TGTGCCAGCAGTCTAGAGGGTTGGAAAGAAGTGGAAAAACTGTTTTTT. Amino acids: CASSLEGWKEVEKLFF.

This clonotype was detected many times. This sequence joins TRBV6-2 or TRBV6-3 and TRBJ2-3; D is perhaps TRBD2 (6 bases). The CDR3 is made up of 13 amino acids. CDR1 MNHEY and CDR2 SVGEGT come from the germline V gene. Trimming pared 6 bases from V and 4 bases from J, leaving 11 bases between. The CDR3 spells CASSRTGADTQYF. CDR3 DNA sequence: TGTGCCAGCAGCCGAACGGGGGCAGATACGCAGTATTTT.

This clonotype has more than one count but fewer than ten. The V gene is TRBV20-1, the J gene TRBJ2-1; D remains unclear. V was cut by 3 bases and J by 0 bases, with 6 bases left in between. There are 13 residues in the CDR3. The germline V gene has CDR1 DFQATT and CDR2 SNEGSKA (reference sequence). Here the CDR3 DNA reads TGCAGTGCTAGGCGTGGCTCCTACAATGAGCAGTTCTTC. Encoded protein: CSARRGSYNEQFF.

Many counts were recorded for this clonotype. The chain is built from TRBV9 and TRBJ2-3; D is perhaps TRBD2 (7 bases). V shed 0 bases and J shed 4 bases, with 15 bases lying between them. From germline, CDR1 is SGDLS and CDR2 YYNGEE. CDR3 length equals 16 residues. The DNA of the CDR3 is TGTGCCAGCAGCGTAGATGGAGGGGGGGTATCAGATACGCAGTATTTT. This codes for CASSVDGGGVSDTQYF.

This clonotype occurred a few times. The chain has TRBV20-1 and TRBJ1-2; D gene ambiguous. The CDR3 has 14 residues. V lost 3 bases to trimming and J lost 4 bases, with 15 bases between them. Germline V gene lookup returns CDR1 DFQATT and CDR2 SNEGSKA (reference sequence). The CDR3 is CSARRVQVTYGYTF. The CDR3 DNA sequence: TGCAGTGCTAGGCGTGTTCAGGTGACCTATGGCTACACCTTC.

The V and J genes are TRBV6-1 and TRBJ2-2; tentative D call: TRBD2 (6 bases). Trimming removed 5 bases from V and 1 base from J, with 14 bases in between. There are 16 residues in the CDR3. CDR1 and CDR2 (germline): MNHNS, SASEGT. CDR3 sequence: CASSRPGLGNTGELFF. Written as DNA, the CDR3 is TGTGCCAGCAGTCGTCCGGGACTCGGGAACACCGGGGAGCTGTTTTTT.

In this sample, this clonotype turned up many times. J is TRBJ2-7 and V is TRBV7-9; D uncertain. This CDR3 is built from 12 residues. CDR1 and CDR2 (germline): SEHNR, FQNEAQ (reference sequence). V lost 0 bases to trimming and J lost 6 bases, with 6 bases between them. The CDR3 is CASSLATGEQYF. The DNA of the CDR3 is TGTGCCAGCAGCTTAGCGACTGGCGAGCAGTACTTC.

The gene calls are TRBV12-3 or TRBV12-4 and TRBJ1-6; the match to TRBD1 covers 7 bases. With 6 bases clipped from V and 7 bases from J, the junction kept 6 bases outside the gene matches. CDR3 length: 14 amino acids. CDR3 amino acids: CASRADRENSPLHF. The CDR3 bases are TGTGCCAGCAGGGCCGACAGGGAGAATTCACCCCTCCACTTT.

V gene TRBV12-5 combines with J gene TRBJ2-7; 7 nucleotides line up with TRBD1. V gave up 5 bases and J gave up 4 bases; unmatched junction bases: 8. Per the germline V gene, CDR1 is LGHNT and CDR2 is FRNRAP. There are 14 residues in the CDR3. CDR3 nucleotides: TGTGCTAGTGGTGGCCCGGGACAGCGTTACGAGCAGTACGTC. This sequence encodes CASGGPGQRYEQYV.

This clonotype was seen a few times. This sequence joins TRBV10-2 and TRBJ2-2, with D perhaps assigned TRBD1 or TRBD2 (6 bases each). CDR3 length: 16 residues. Trimming cost V 7 bases and J 4 bases, with 19 bases left between them. Germline lookup yields CDR1 WSHSY and CDR2 SAAADI. This CDR3 reads CASNPVGGSSTGELFF. The CDR3 region has the DNA TGCGCCAGCAACCCCGTAGGGGGGTCGAGCACCGGGGAGCTGTTTTTT.

This clonotype appeared many times. This chain links TRBV5-1 with TRBJ1-1; D is undetermined. The germline V gene encodes CDR1 SGHRS and CDR2 YFSETQ. Trimming removed 0 bases at V and 3 bases at J, with 6 bases between. CDR3 length equals 13 residues. CDR3 nucleotides: TGCGCCAGCAGCTTGGAGCAGGACACTGAAGCTTTCTTT. This codes for CASSLEQDTEAFF. Full variable domain (remainder filled in from reference TRBV5-1 and TRBJ1-1): KAGVTQTPRYLIKTRGQQVTLSCSPISGHRSVSWYQQTPGQGLQFLFEYFSETQRNKGNFPGRFSGRQFSNSRSEMNVSTLELGDSALYLCASSLEQDTEAFFGQGTRLTVV.

This clonotype was seen more than once but under ten times. The CDR3 loop reads CASSIYRDRVYEQYF. The DNA of the CDR3 is TGTGCCAGTAGTATTTACCGGGACAGGGTTTACGAGCAGTACTTC. The rearrangement links TRBV19 to TRBJ2-7; TRBD1 aligns across 9 bases. The J segment lost 4 bases and the V segment lost 3 bases, leaving 7 bases of the junction unmatched. This CDR3 spans 15 amino acids. CDR1 LNHDA and CDR2 SQIVND come from the germline V gene (reference sequence).

On this clonotype itself: Since a much larger clone is just one base distant, this may be a read error. V is TRBV20-1 and J is TRBJ1-4, with a tentative D call TRBD1 (5 bases). V lost 6 bases, J lost 2 bases, and 31 bases lay in between. CDR1 DFQATT and CDR2 SNEGSKA come from the germline V gene (reference sequence). The CDR3 totals 20 residues. CDR3: CSAVPFGDQPTDPTNEKLFF. CDR3 bases: TGCAGTGCGGTGCCGTTTGGGGACCAACCGACAGACCCTACTAATGAAAAACTGTTTTTT.

With respect to this clonotype: This may arise from a read error, as a much more abundant clone is one base away. The CDR3 carries no conserved terminal phenylalanine or tryptophan, so it likely arises from a read error. This chain connects TRBV24-1 to TRBJ2-6; the D call may be TRBD1 or TRBD2 (5 bases each). Per the germline V gene, CDR1 is KGHDR and CDR2 is SFDVKD. The CDR3 sequence is 14 residues long. V was trimmed by 9 bases and J by 4 bases, leaving 12 bases between them. Written as DNA, the CDR3 is TGTGCCACCGGGACGGCTTGGGGGGCCAACGTCCTGACTCTC. This codes for CATGTAWGANVLTL.

This clonotype was counted at least ten times. This sequence joins TRBV19 and TRBJ2-2; D is uncertain. The CDR3 spans 17 residues. Germline loops: CDR1 LNHDA, CDR2 SQIVND (reference sequence). V was cut by 5 bases and J by 6 bases, with 22 bases left in between. The CDR3: CASSALERMDPPGELFF. CDR3 in DNA: TGTGCCAGTAGTGCCCTGGAACGGATGGACCCTCCCGGGGAGCTGTTTTTT. Full variable domain (outside the CDR3, taken from reference TRBV19 and TRBJ2-2): DGGITQSPKYLFRKEGQNVTLSCEQNLNHDAMYWYRQDPGQGLRLIYYSQIVNDFQKGDIAEGYSVSREKKESFPLTVTSAQKNPTAFYLCASSALERMDPPGELFFGEGSRLTVL.

Only a few counts were recorded for this clonotype. The V gene is TRBV7-6, the J gene TRBJ2-3, with TRBD1 matching over 8 bases. CDR1 and CDR2 (germline): SGHVS, FNYEAQ. The J segment lost 3 bases and the V segment lost 5 bases, leaving 7 bases of the junction unmatched. The CDR3 spans 15 residues. This CDR3 reads CASSSRQGRTDTQYF. CDR3 coding DNA: TGTGCCAGCAGCAGCCGACAGGGGCGGACAGATACGCAGTATTTT.

This clonotype was picked up many times. The chain has TRBV9 and TRBJ2-7, with 7 bases matching TRBD1. This CDR3 is built from 13 residues. J was trimmed by 2 bases and V by 3 bases; bases with no gene match: 2. CDR1 is SGDLS and CDR2 is YYNGEE in the germline V gene. The CDR3 reads CASSGDRAYEQYF. CDR3 in DNA: TGTGCCAGCAGCGGGGACAGAGCCTACGAGCAGTACTTC.

There are many counts of this clonotype. The V call is TRBV10-3, the J call TRBJ2-1, with TRBD2 identical over 10 bases. Germline trimming cut 6 bases from V and 5 bases from J; bases unmatched to any gene: 7. Germline values: CDR1 ENHRY, CDR2 SYGVKD. CDR3 length: 15 residues. The CDR3 nucleotides read TGTGCCATCAGGAACCTACTAGCGGGGAACAATGAGCAGTTCTTC. It yields the protein CAIRNLLAGNNEQFF.

This clonotype was recorded at least ten times. J is TRBJ2-2 and V is TRBV19; TRBD1 might be the D (5 bases). From germline, CDR1 is LNHDA and CDR2 SQIVND (reference sequence). V was clipped by 3 bases and J by 6 bases, with 17 bases between them. This CDR3 has 16 residues. DNA for the CDR3: TGTGCCAGTAGTATTTTTGGACAATTGGGCGCCGGGGAGCTGTTTTTT. It codes for CASSIFGQLGAGELFF.